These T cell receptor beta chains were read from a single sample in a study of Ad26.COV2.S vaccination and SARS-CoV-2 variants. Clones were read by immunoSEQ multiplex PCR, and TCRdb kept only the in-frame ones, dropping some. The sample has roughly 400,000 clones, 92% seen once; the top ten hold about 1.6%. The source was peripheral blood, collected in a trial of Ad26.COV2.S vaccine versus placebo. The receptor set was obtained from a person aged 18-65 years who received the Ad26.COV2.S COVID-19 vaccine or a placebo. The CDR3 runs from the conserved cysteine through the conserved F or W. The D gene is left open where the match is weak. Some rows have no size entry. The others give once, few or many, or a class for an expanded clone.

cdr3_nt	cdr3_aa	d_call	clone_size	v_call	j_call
TGTGCCAGTAGCGACCCCGGACAGTCCCGGCGGGACATTCAGTACTTC	CASSDPGQSRRDIQYF	-	once	TRBV19	TRBJ2-4
TGTGCCAGTACCGGACTAGCGGCCTACAATGAGCAGTTCTTC	CASTGLAAYNEQFF	TRBD2	-	TRBV19	TRBJ2-1
TGCGCCAGCAGCTTGGCCTGGCAGAACTCTGGAAACACCATATATTTT	CASSLAWQNSGNTIYF	-	-	TRBV5-1	TRBJ1-3
TGTGCCAGCAGCGTAGTGGCGGGGGGGCTCTATGAGCAGTTCTTC	CASSVVAGGLYEQFF	TRBD2	-	TRBV9	TRBJ2-1
TGTGCCAGCAGCTTGGTCCGGCGGGATGAGACCCAGTACTTC	CASSLVRRDETQYF	-	once	TRBV5-6	TRBJ2-5
TGTGCCAGCAGTTTTAACCCGAGCTACGAGCAGTACTTC	CASSFNPSYEQYF	-	-	TRBV12-3/TRBV12-4	TRBJ2-7
TGTGCCAGCAGCTCGACAGGGAAAGAAGCTTTCTTT	CASSSTGKEAFF	TRBD1	-	TRBV7-6	TRBJ1-1
TGTGCCAGCAGTTATACTAGCAATCAGCCCCAGCATTTT	CASSYTSNQPQHF	-	once	TRBV6-5	TRBJ1-5
TGTGCCAGCAGCCTGTACACCCGCGGGGATACGCAGTATTTT	CASSLYTRGDTQYF	-	-	TRBV11-2	TRBJ2-3
TGTGCCAGCAGCGCACCGGGACAGGGGCACACTGAAGCTTTCTTT	CASSAPGQGHTEAFF	TRBD1	few	TRBV6-2/TRBV6-3	TRBJ1-1
TGTGCCAGCAGCTTAGGTCGCTCGTCGCTCGGACCTAGTTCGCCCCTCCACTTT	CASSLGRSSLGPSSPLHF	-	-	TRBV7-6	TRBJ1-6
TGTGCCAGCTCACTCCACGACGGGGTCCTGGCACCGAATGAGCAGTTCTTC	CASSLHDGVLAPNEQFF	-	-	TRBV18	TRBJ2-1
TGTGCCACTACCGGGCGGGTGTTAGACACTGAAGCTTTCTTT	CATTGRVLDTEAFF	-	-	TRBV19	TRBJ1-1
TGCGCCAGCAGCTTGGAGGGGAACAGGGTCTCCTACAATGAGCAGTTCTTC	CASSLEGNRVSYNEQFF	-	once	TRBV5-1	TRBJ2-1
TGCGCCAGCAGCCAAGTATGGGGGCCACCTGGTAACAATGAGCAGTTCTTC	CASSQVWGPPGNNEQFF	-	-	TRBV4-3	TRBJ2-1
TGTGCCAGCAGTTCCATCGACGGAAATCAGCCCCAGCATTTT	CASSSIDGNQPQHF	-	-	TRBV28	TRBJ1-5
TGCGCCAGCAGTGTATCCGGGCCTAATGAAAAACTGTTTTTT	CASSVSGPNEKLFF	-	-	TRBV10-1	TRBJ1-4
TGTGCCAGCAGCAGGGGTCCGGACAGGGACTCCTACGAGCAGTACTTC	CASSRGPDRDSYEQYF	TRBD1	-	TRBV5-6	TRBJ2-7
TGTGCCTGGACCCAGAGGGAGACCCAGTACTTC	CAWTQRETQYF	-	-	TRBV30	TRBJ2-5
TGTGCCAGCAGCTCCCAGGGGGTGGTGAGCTACGAGCAGTACTTC	CASSSQGVVSYEQYF	TRBD1	-	TRBV5-4	TRBJ2-7
TGTGCCAGCAGTTTCAGTGACACTGAAGCTTTCTTT	CASSFSDTEAFF	-	-	TRBV28	TRBJ1-1
TGCGCCAGCAGTGGGACCAACGGAAATGAGCAGTTCTTC	CASSGTNGNEQFF	-	-	TRBV10-1	TRBJ2-1
TGTGCCAGCAGTTTACCCGGGTACGAGCAGTACTTC	CASSLPGYEQYF	-	-	TRBV27	TRBJ2-7
TGTGCCAGCAGCTTAGAAGGTAGGCCCCAGCATTTT	CASSLEGRPQHF	-	few	TRBV7-9	TRBJ1-5
TGTGCCATCAGCCCACAGGGGATTAACTATGGCTACACCTTC	CAISPQGINYGYTF	TRBD1	-	TRBV10-3	TRBJ1-2
TGTGCCAGCAGCCCCGGAAACACCATATATTTT	CASSPGNTIYF	-	-	TRBV12-3/TRBV12-4	TRBJ1-3
TGTGCCAGCAGCGGACAGGGGGGGATGTATAATTCACCCCTCCACTTT	CASSGQGGMYNSPLHF	TRBD1	few	TRBV5-6	TRBJ1-6